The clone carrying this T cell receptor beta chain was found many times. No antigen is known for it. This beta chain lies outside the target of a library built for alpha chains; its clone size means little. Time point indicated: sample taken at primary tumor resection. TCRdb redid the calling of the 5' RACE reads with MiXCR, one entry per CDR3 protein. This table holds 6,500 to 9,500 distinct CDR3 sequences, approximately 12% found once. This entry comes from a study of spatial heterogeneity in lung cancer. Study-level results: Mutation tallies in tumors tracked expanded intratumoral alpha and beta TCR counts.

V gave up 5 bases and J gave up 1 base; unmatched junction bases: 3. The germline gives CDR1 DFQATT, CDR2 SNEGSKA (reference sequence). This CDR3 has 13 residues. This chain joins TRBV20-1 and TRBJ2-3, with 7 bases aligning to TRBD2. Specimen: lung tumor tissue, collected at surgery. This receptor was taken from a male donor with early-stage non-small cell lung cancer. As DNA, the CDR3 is TGCAGTGCTTATACTAGCGGCACAGATACGCAGTATTTT. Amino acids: CSAYTSGTDTQYF.